Only a few counts were recorded for the clone carrying this T cell receptor beta chain. Its antigen is still unknown. The same CDR3 is also encoded by other DNA sequences in this sample. The sample is drawn from a study of T cell responses to AZD1222 COVID-19 vaccine. Study results and limitations: Only a handful of AZD1222 recipients tested seropositive at baseline. Spike-spanning, vaccine-associated CD4 TCRs were dominant at 160-218 and 743-854.

The CDR3 length is 14 residues. CDR1 is SGHRS, CDR2 YFSETQ, per germline. The V segment lost 2 bases and the J segment 1 base; nucleotides outside the gene matches: 0. Clones were read by immunoSEQ multiplex PCR, and TCRdb kept only the in-frame ones, dropping some. This table has about 270,000 clones, around 93% appearing once. Specimen: peripheral blood, collected 28 days after the second AZD1222 dose. The chain recombines TRBV5-1 with TRBJ2-7; 10 bases fit TRBD2. The origin of this receptor is an adult who received the AZD1222 COVID-19 vaccine. DNA of the CDR3: TGCGCCAGCAGCTTAGCGGGGGGGTCCTACGAGCAGTACTTC. This sequence encodes CASSLAGGSYEQYF.